Described below is a single T cell receptor beta chain sequence and its context. Which antigen it targets is not known. No much larger clone is present one base from it, and per-base qualities are unavailable. TCRbeta CDR3 regions were amplified from genomic DNA by means of the immunoSEQ Assay, a bias-controlled multiplex PCR. The study's processing was this. Nucleated cell counts per sample were estimated from amplification of reference gene primers within the assay. To quantify the absolute abundance of each unique TCRbeta CDR3 rearrangement, sequence reads were collapsed and filtered. Productive Simpson clonality was computed per sample as the square root of Simpson's diversity index over productive rearrangements. In TCRdb, the immuneACCESS table is reduced to in-frame sequences with V and J assigned. These tables do not hold every clone; where another copy was compared, an unresolved V gene accounts for under half, and the others remain unexplained. The DNA gave D and trimming, while V, J and clone size come from that table. The sample data list 55,000 to 80,000 clones, and about 88% of these were observed just once. The ten biggest clones cover 1% of the sample.

Each collaborating institution followed its own protocols to collect whole blood in K2EDTA tubes. For TCRbeta analysis, collaborators shipped samples as frozen whole blood, isolated PBMCs, or DNA extracted from either of those sample types. The CDR3 starts with the cysteine, ends with the phenylalanine, and has 15 residues. The DNA shown is the 45-base CDR3, in frame from base 1. Ends trimmed: V by 6 bases, J by 8 bases; bases unmatched to a gene: 10. For CDR1 and CDR2, the germline V gene lists KGHSH and LQKENI. This sample stems from a study of blood T cell repertoires in COVID-19 (dated by TCRdb to between 2020 and 2021). Study-level background: Collaborator samples came from the United States, Italy and Spain and covered acute and convalescent phases of COVID-19. Where available, HLA class I and class II types were obtained from metadata supplied by the sample provider rather than from assay-based typing. The prospective study material was composed of cDNA or gDNA derived from T cells, B-cell-depleted T cells, or PBMCs. Nearly every sample came with metadata listing a de-identified subject ID, COVID-19 status, age in years and sex. Samples were obtained from the ongoing ImmuneRACE study (first 160 participants) and from over 1,000 subjects provided by 6 global collaborators. The repertoires were released in a freely available public database meant as a resource for research on the immune response to SARS-CoV-2. Deeply sampled blood TCRbeta repertoires from subjects exposed to, actively infected with, or recovered from COVID-19 were included in the dataset. Overall study results and their limits: The quantity of clinical and demographic metadata differed by source and by participant and was supplied without curation.

The chain employs TRBV18 and TRBJ1-1; 12 bases in the middle match TRBD1. Material for sequencing was peripheral blood. This receptor was identified in a man between 65 and 80 years old with acute or convalescent COVID-19. The sequenced DNA is TGTGCCAGCTCCGGGACAGGGGGCTTCCCCGAGGAAGCTTTCTTT. It translates as CASSGTGGFPEEAFF.